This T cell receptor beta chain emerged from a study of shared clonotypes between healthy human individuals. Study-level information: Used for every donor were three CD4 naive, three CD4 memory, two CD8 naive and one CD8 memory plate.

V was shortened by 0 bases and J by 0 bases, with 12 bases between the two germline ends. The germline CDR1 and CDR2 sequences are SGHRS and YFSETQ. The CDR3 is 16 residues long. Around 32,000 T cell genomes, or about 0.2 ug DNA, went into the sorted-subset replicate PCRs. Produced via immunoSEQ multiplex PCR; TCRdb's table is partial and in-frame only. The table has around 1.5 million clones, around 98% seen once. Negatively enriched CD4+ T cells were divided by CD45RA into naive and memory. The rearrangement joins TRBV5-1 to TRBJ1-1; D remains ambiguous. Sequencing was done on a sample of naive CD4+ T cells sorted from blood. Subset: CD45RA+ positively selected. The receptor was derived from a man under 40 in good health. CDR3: CASSLEPGKMNTEAFF. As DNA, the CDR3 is TGCGCCAGCAGCTTGGAGCCGGGGAAGATGAACACTGAAGCTTTCTTT.